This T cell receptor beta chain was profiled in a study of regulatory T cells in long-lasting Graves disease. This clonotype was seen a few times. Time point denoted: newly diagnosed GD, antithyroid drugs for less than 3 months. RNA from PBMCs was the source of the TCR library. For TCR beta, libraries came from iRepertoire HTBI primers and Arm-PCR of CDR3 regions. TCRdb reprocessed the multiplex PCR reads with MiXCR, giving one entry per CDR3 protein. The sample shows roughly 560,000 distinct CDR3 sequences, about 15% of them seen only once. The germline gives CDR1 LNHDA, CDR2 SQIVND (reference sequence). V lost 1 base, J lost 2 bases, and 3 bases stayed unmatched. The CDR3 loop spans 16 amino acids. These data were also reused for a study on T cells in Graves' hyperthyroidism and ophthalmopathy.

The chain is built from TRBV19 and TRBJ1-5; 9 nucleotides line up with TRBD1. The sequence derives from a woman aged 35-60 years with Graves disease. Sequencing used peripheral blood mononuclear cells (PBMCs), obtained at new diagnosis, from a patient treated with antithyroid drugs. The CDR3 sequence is CASSIGGQGGNQPQHF. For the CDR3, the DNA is TGTGCCAGTAGTATAGGGGGACAGGGTGGCAATCAGCCCCAGCATTTT.